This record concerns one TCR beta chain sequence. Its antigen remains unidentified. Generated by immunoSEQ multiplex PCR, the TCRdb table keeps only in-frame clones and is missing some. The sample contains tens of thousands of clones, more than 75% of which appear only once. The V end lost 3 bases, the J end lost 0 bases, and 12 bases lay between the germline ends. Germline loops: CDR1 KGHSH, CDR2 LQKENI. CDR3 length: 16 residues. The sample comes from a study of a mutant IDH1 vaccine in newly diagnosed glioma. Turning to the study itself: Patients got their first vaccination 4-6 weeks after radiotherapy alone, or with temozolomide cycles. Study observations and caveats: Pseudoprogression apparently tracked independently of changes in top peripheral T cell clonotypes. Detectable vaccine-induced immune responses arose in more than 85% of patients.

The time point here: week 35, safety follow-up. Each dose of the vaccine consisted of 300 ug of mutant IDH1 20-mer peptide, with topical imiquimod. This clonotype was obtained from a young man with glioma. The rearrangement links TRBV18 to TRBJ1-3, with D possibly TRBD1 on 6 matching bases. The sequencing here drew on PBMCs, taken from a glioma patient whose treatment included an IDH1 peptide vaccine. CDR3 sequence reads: CASSPALDSSGNTIYF. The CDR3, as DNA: TGTGCCAGCTCACCTGCTTTGGACAGCTCTGGAAACACCATATATTTT. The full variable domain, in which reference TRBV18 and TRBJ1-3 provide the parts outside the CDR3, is NAGVMQNPRHLVRRRGQEARLRCSPMKGHSHVYWYRQLPEEGLKFMVYLQKENIIDESGMPKERFSAEFPKEGPSILRIQQVVRGDSAAYFCASSPALDSSGNTIYFGEGSWLTVV.